The T cell receptor beta chain described here comes from a study of shared clonotypes between healthy human individuals (dated by TCRdb to about 2020). With respect to the entire study: A few men and a couple of women, aged 18 to 49 years, made up the cohort. Libraries were prepared and TCR repertoires were sequenced by different laboratories using diverse techniques, in order to increase sequencing depth and limit assay-specific biases. For each donor, three plates each were used for CD4 naive and CD4 memory, two plates were used for CD8 naive, and one plate was used for CD8 memory. Leukapheresis yielded between about 0.9 and 10 billion PBMCs per donor. Blood TCR repertoires of a handful of healthy adults were deeply sequenced to estimate repertoire size and the extent of clonotype sharing between individuals. Results and caveats for the whole study, not just this receptor: Pairwise subsampling led to the expectation that sequencing depth would affect the degree of clonotype sharing among donors. Because the study included only a small number of donors, the genetic and exposure-history diversity represented was limited. Clonotypes shared by all four sorted-subset donors showed higher generation probabilities than non-shared clonotypes. Larger estimated clonotype richness was generally found for naive subsets than for memory subsets. Sharing across a few donors was observed for approximately 5% of naive CD4, 3.5% of naive CD8, 2.3% of memory CD4, and roughly 0.43% of memory CD8 clonotypes. Sampling was restricted to blood, and TCR repertoires in tissue are likely to differ from TCR repertoires in blood. Even with the large sequencing depth, rarefaction of the sorted-subset datasets indicated that sequencing was incomplete.

Using the deep immunoSEQ assay, multiplex PCR amplified TCR CDR3 regions from genomic DNA. Genomic DNA extracted from each cell subset was distributed evenly over all wells of several immunoSEQ 96-well plates, and each plate served as one replicate. For sorted subsets, each replicate PCR was loaded with about 0.2 ug genomic DNA, equivalent to approximately 33,000 T cell genomes. Purified libraries were quantified with a Qubit 3.0 fluorometer, sized on a Bioanalyzer 2100, and re-quantified with the KAPA Library Quantification kit. Every immunoSEQ 96-well plate was sequenced on a separate single-read 150-cycle Illumina NextSeq 550 flow cell. As for the authors' bioinformatics: Because the immunoSEQ output held only junctional sequences and lacked quality scores, the filtering could not match the filtering applied to full-length reads. Sequences were annotated with PyIR, a Python wrapper for IgBLAST v1.9, using IMGT germline references to assign V/J genes and CDR3. Reads with weak V/J assignments (E-value above 1e-6), missing CDR3, stop codons, out-of-frame junctions, or ambiguous translated residues were removed. A V3J clonotype was defined by an identical inferred V gene, J gene, and CDR3 amino acid sequence. To compute the percentage overlap between repertoires, the number of shared unique clonotypes was divided by the size of the smaller repertoire. Richness of each repertoire was evaluated using RTK rarefaction, the Chao1 estimator, and Recon v2.1 estimates of unobserved clonotypes. Generation probabilities for all TCRbeta clonotypes obtained by the gDNA method from several donors were computed using OLGA. The immuneACCESS repertoire file appears here via TCRdb, limited to in-frame rearrangements. These files lack a portion of the clones; in checked studies, under half of the deficit traces to unresolved V genes, and the cause of the others is not known. V and J calls and clone size are those listed in that table; D and trimming were worked out from the DNA. This sample gives millions of clones in total; roughly 96% of them show up just once. Together, the top ten hold around 0.13% of the sample.

Regarding this clone: Which antigen it targets is not known. Base-call qualities are not available, and no considerably larger clone is one nucleotide away.

The donors were healthy, HIV-negative adults with no recently reported acute infections or vaccinations. Every donor was a Caucasian adult residing in Nashville, Tennessee, USA. CD4+ T cells were enriched by magnetic negative selection; naive cells were then positively selected on CD45RA, and the negative fraction formed the memory subset. After blood collection by leukapheresis, PBMCs were isolated using Ficoll-Histopaque density gradient centrifugation and then cryopreserved in the vapor phase of liquid nitrogen. Analytical flow cytometry was used to check the purity and quantity of each magnetically sorted T cell population. Genomic DNA was isolated from every sorted fraction and measured by UV absorbance on a Nanodrop 2000c. Trimming removed 5 bases from V and 6 bases from J, leaving 14 bases between the germline ends. The CDR3 runs 13 residues from the cysteine to the phenylalanine. Left in the record is the CDR3 DNA by itself, 39 bases read in frame from the first base. CDR1 and CDR2 are drawn from the germline V gene (reference sequence): WNHNN, SYGVQD.

The sequence joins TRBV10-1 to TRBJ2-7; the D gene is perhaps TRBD2, on 6 matching bases. This receptor was identified in a man younger than 35 in good health. Sequencing was done on a sample of naive CD4+ T cells sorted from blood. Reading the label with the study, this specimen's cell subset or site is: CD45RA+ positively selected. For the CDR3, the sequence is CASSSGLGGEQYF. The bases are TGCGCCAGCAGTTCGGGACTGGGAGGCGAGCAGTACTTC.